This entry features one TCR beta chain sequence. This sample stems from a study of blood T cell repertoires in COVID-19. Study background: Samples of COVID-19 (acute and convalescent) were obtained from the United States, Italy and Spain. The analysed material was cDNA or gDNA that came from T cells, B-cell-depleted T cells, or PBMCs.

Original processing methods: For nucleated cells, counts were estimated from reference gene primer amplification. The table came from immunoSEQ multiplex PCR; TCRdb's copy has only in-frame clones and leaves some out. V and J calls and clone size come straight from that table; D and trimming were deduced from the DNA. The repertoire consists of 180,000 or so clones, with about four fifths occurring once and the leading ten covering 8% to 9.5%. Losses at the gene ends were 4 bases for V and 1 base for J; bases not matched to a gene: 8. This CDR3 has 16 residues. CDR1 and CDR2 (germline): LNHDA, SQIVND (reference sequence).

The TCR sequence derives from a woman aged 70-85 years with acute or convalescent COVID-19. The chain has TRBV19 and TRBJ1-1; 8 bases match TRBD1. Sequencing was carried out using peripheral blood. Here the CDR3 reads CASSRVTGAANTEAFF. For the CDR3, the DNA is TGTGCCAGTAGTAGGGTGACAGGGGCCGCGAACACTGAAGCTTTCTTT.